The present T cell receptor (beta chain) was sequenced within a study of blood T cell repertoires in COVID-19. Background on the study: Acute and convalescent COVID-19 specimens originated in the United States, Italy and Spain. The cDNA or gDNA used as material had been derived from T cells, B-cell-depleted T cells, or PBMCs.

The germline V gene has CDR1 SGHDT and CDR2 YYEEEE. Trimming removed 5 bases from V and 0 bases from J; junction bases left unmatched: 2. The CDR3 spans 14 residues. Measured with immunoSEQ multiplex PCR; TCRdb has only the in-frame clones, and not every one. Of around 140,000 clones in the sample, 65% to 90% were seen once. The sample comprised peripheral blood. The V gene is TRBV5-6, the J gene TRBJ2-4; TRBD1 agrees at 7 bases. The receptor's source is a woman aged 55-75 years with active or convalescent COVID-19. The CDR3: CASSRQGAKNIQYF. In DNA form, the CDR3 reads TGTGCCAGCAGTCGACAGGGAGCCAAAAACATTCAGTACTTC.